This T cell receptor beta chain was sequenced in a study of T cell changes during pregnancy in multiple sclerosis. The table came from immunoSEQ multiplex PCR; TCRdb's copy has only in-frame clones and leaves some out. The data contain more than 80,000 clones, 91% of them singletons. Trimming stripped 2 bases from V and 0 bases from J, with 17 bases between. Germline CDR1 MDHEN, CDR2 SYDVKM. The CDR3 length is 18 residues. The chain combines TRBV28 with TRBJ1-5, with D tentatively TRBD1 (5 bases). This specimen consisted of peripheral blood, obtained before pregnancy. The sequence was collected from a female donor with multiple sclerosis, enrolled in a pregnancy study. In nucleotides, the CDR3 is TGTGCCAGCAGTTTAGTTATTCGGGGGTTCGATAGCAATCAGCCCCAGCATTTT. Protein: CASSLVIRGFDSNQPQHF.